This entry describes one TCR beta chain. The sample holds many counts of this clonotype. There is no known antigen for this receptor. No base quality values were provided; no much bigger clone lies one nucleotide off. The germline V gene yields SGHDT for CDR1 and YYEEEE for CDR2. The germline ends are 3 bases apart after V is trimmed by 2 bases and J by 4 bases. The CDR3 numbers 11 residues from cysteine through phenylalanine. The entry retains the CDR3 DNA only, 33 bases that are in frame from base 1. The time point label on this specimen signifies: patch test 1, 2 weeks after DPC sensitization. Per the publication, the treatment or condition label means: therapeutic diphenylcyclopropenone sensitization with weekly scalp DPC. At every patch-test visit, the blood draw took place before the patch test was put on. Eligible patients were aged 18 to 70, diagnosed with alopecia, deemed suitable for DPC therapy, and excluded if pregnant. Unfractionated whole blood was collected in Tempus Blood RNA tubes, and total RNA was extracted from that blood.

The sample is drawn from a study of human T cells and chemical hapten exposure (dated by TCRdb to the early 2020s). In terms of the full investigation: For sensitization, 2% DPC in acetone was applied to a 2 cm by 2 cm area of upper inner arm skin. In alopecia patients, the study followed how the peripheral blood TCR repertoire changed in vivo over primary and secondary sensitization to diphenylcyclopropenone (DPC), a hapten. Throughout the study period of about 23 weeks, patients also received therapeutic DPC doses to the scalp every week. Patch testing on the upper back used Finn chambers containing 0.01% DPC, with scoring done after 6 days according to International Contact Dermatitis Research Group standards. Blood samples were taken from patients before sensitization (week 0) and at 2, 6 and about 24 weeks after DPC sensitization. Libraries were pooled for sequencing, and variation in per-sample TCR yields was attributed mainly to small differences in library volumes within the pool. For TCR sequencing, blood came from 25 to 35 alopecia patients at anywhere from one to four time points (pre-sensitization, 2, 6 and 24 weeks). Most of the patients in the cohort were female, and the cohort covered alopecia areata with under or over 50% scalp involvement, alopecia totalis and alopecia universalis. Results the study describes overall, beyond this receptor: The number of TCRs above 1 in 1000 frequency did not change with DPC sensitization; there was no evidence of global repertoire structure alterations. After repeated subsampling, the strength of the expansion versus patch-test correlation and the threshold at which it became significant changed. Patch test score correlated positively with the number of PT1 expanded TCRs, reaching significance at thresholds 8, 16 and 32 but not at 4. Alopecia, a presumed autoimmune disease, was present in all patients, so the immune response of the patients might differ from that of healthy individuals. Significantly more large CDR3 similarity clusters were formed by expanded TCRs than by pre-sensitization or healthy control sets, consistent with antigen-driven responses.

Library preparation employed RACE. Sequencing was performed on a NextSeq 500. During library preparation, unique molecular identifiers were attached to individual cDNA molecules so that TCRs could be counted in a quantitative, reproducible way. Each blood RNA sample was used to sequence both TCR alpha and TCR beta chains. The study's own analysis went as follows. The median number of TCRs per sample was roughly 98,000, ranging from roughly 23,224 to 690,600. The Decombinator software suite was used to annotate the V, J and CDR3 of the TCR reads. For PS versus PT1 abundance plots, all samples were subsampled to the same number of TCRs (28,000). TCRs were defined as expanded if absent before sensitization and observed at least eight times at the 2-week time point. TCRdb passed the public sequencing reads through fastp at Q25 and MiXCR, retaining productive beta sequences. Rows are unified per CDR3 protein, each entry keeping the most common DNA and genes. TCRdb's processing, not the authors' own work, is the source of the V and J calls. Across this sample there are approximately 400,000 distinct CDR3 sequences, with approximately 4.4% seen only once. The ten top clones hold about 2.2% of the sample.

This chain is built from TRBV5-6 and TRBJ1-1; no confident D gene assignment can be made. This receptor was obtained from a woman between 45 and 65 years old with alopecia areata. Some clones in this sample may be carry-over from other donors' samples. Here the sequenced sample was whole blood, taken in connection with sensitization to the hapten diphenylcyclopropenone (DPC). The nucleotides read TGTGCCAGCAGCTTTAGCACTGAAGCTTTCTTT. Translated, it gives CASSFSTEAFF.